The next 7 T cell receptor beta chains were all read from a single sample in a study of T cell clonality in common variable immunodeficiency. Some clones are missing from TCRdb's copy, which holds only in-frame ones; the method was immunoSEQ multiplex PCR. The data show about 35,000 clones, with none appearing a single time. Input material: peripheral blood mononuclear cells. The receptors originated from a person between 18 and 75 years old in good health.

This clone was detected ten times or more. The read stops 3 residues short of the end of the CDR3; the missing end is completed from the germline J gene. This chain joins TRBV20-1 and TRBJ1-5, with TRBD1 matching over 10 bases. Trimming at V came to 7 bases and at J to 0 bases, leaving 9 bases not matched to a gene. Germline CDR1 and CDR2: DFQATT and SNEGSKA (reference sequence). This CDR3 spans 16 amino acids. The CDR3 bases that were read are TGCAGTGTTGGGCGGGACAGGGGATATAGCAATCAGCCC. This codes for CSVGRDRGYSNQP. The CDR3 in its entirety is CSVGRDRGYSNQPQHF.

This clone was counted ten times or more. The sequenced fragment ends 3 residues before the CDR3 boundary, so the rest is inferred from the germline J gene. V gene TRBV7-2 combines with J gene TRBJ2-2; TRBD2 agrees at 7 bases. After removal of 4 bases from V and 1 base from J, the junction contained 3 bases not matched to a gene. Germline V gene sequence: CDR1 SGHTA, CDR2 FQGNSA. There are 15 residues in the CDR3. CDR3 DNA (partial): TGTGCCAGCAGCTCCGGGACTATGAACACCGGGGAG. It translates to CASSSGTMNTGE. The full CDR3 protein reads CASSSGTMNTGELFF.

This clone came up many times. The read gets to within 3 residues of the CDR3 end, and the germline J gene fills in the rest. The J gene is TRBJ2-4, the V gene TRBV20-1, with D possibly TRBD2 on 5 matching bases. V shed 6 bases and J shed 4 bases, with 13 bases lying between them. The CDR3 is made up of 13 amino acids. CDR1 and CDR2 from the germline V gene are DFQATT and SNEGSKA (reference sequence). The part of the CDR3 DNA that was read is TGCAGTGCGAGCGAGCGGACTAAAAACATT. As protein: CSASERTKNI. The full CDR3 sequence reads CSASERTKNIQYF.

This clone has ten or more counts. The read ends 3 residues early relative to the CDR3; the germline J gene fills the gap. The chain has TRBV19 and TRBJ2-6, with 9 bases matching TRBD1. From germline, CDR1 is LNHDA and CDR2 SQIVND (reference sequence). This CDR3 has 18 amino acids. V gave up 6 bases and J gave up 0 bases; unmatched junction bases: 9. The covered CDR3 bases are TGTGCCAGTAGCAAAACCGGGACAGGGATCTCTGGGGCCAACGTC. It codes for CASSKTGTGISGANV. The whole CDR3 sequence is CASSKTGTGISGANVLTF.

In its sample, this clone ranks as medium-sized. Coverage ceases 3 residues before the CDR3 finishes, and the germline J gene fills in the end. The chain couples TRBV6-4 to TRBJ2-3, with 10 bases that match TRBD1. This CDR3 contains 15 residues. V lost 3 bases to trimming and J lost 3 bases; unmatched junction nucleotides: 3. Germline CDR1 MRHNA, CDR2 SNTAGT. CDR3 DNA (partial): TGTGCCAGCAGTGATGGGGGACAGGGGACAGATACG. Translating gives CASSDGGQGTDT. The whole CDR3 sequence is CASSDGGQGTDTQYF.

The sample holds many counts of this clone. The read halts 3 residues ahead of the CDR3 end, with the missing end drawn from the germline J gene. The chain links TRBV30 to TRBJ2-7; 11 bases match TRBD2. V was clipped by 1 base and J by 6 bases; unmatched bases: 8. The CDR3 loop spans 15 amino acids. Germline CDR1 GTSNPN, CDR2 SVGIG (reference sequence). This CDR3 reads CAWSDLLAGGSEQYF. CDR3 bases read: TGTGCCTGGAGTGACCTCCTAGCGGGAGGAAGCGAG.

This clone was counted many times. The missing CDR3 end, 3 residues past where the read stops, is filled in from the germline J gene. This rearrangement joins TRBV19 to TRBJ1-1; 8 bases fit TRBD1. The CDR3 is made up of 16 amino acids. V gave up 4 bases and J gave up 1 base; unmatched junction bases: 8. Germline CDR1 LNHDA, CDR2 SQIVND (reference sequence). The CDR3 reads CASSKRPGGRNTEAFF. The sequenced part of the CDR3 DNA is TGTGCCAGTAGTAAACGTCCAGGGGGCAGGAACACTGAA.